A selection of T cell receptor beta chains follows, all from one sample in a study of control samples from healthy donors and cancer patients. Some clones are missing from TCRdb's copy, which holds only in-frame ones; the method was immunoSEQ multiplex PCR. This table holds about 100,000 clones, 85% found once. The sequenced sample consisted of blood. These receptors were collected from a man aged 30-40 years in good health. Each CDR3 is given with its conserved first and last residue.

len	v_gene	j_gene	CDR3aa
17	TRBV6-1	TRBJ1-1	CASSEAAGLRMNTEAFF
14	TRBV5-1	TRBJ1-1	CASSLTGLNTEAFF
13	TRBV3-1/TRBV3-2	TRBJ1-1	CASTQQGAAEAFF
14	TRBV27	TRBJ1-2	CASSSLAANYGYTF
15	TRBV2	TRBJ1-5	CASSGGGSRNQPQHF
13	TRBV7-8	TRBJ1-6	CASSLDSPSPLHF
16	TRBV7-8	TRBJ2-4	CASSARTGGRGNIQYF
15	TRBV6-5	TRBJ2-6	CASSYGGSGANVLTF
13	TRBV7-3	TRBJ1-1	CASSERGYTEAFF
18	TRBV18	TRBJ2-7	CASSPTQEGGFGPYEQYF
14	TRBV15	TRBJ2-7	CATSRVRRSYEQYF
13	TRBV6-5	TRBJ2-2	CASWTGWTGELFF
15	TRBV18	TRBJ2-1	CASSPKLPLNNEQFF
16	TRBV19	TRBJ2-1	CASSINGFRAYNEQFF
13	TRBV7-6	TRBJ2-1	CASSLLGGGEQFF
15	TRBV7-8	TRBJ2-3	CASSSTSGGTDTQYF
19	TRBV14	TRBJ2-5	CASSLSRLAGGPFGETQYF
16	TRBV5-1	TRBJ2-1	CASSLARAGGTNEQFF
18	TRBV5-6	TRBJ2-2	CASSSGPGVSGNTGELFF
8	TRBV5-6	TRBJ1-5	CASSWLHF
14	TRBV18	TRBJ1-1	CASSPPLTNTEAFF
15	TRBV2	TRBJ1-2	CASSETRTQNYGYTF
14	TRBV9	TRBJ1-1	CASSVAPGGTEAFF
15	TRBV14	TRBJ2-1	CASSLGTGINNEQFF
14	TRBV19	TRBJ1-5	CASTGPYLSQPQHF
17	TRBV5-6	TRBJ1-2	CASSLGGRATPRYGYTF
13	TRBV6-5	TRBJ1-1	CASSSTGYTEAFF
16	TRBV18	TRBJ2-7	CASSPGGTSGSHEQYF
13	TRBV5-5	TRBJ1-2	CASSLAVAGGYTF
19	TRBV7-8	TRBJ2-4	CASSPTYGTDHWGKNIQYF
16	TRBV5-5	TRBJ2-7	CASSLVGTSGLYEQYF
15	TRBV11-2	TRBJ1-1	CASSPLRGPGTEAFF
19	TRBV10-3	TRBJ2-3	CAISDLPLTGAPSTDTQYF
14	TRBV7-3	TRBJ2-3	CASRPGLDGDTQYF
15	TRBV6-5	TRBJ1-2	CASRMDRDRNYGYTF
15	TRBV6-1	TRBJ1-1	CASSERTELNTEAFF
16	TRBV23-1	TRBJ1-1	CASSQWEEVQNTEAFF
15	TRBV5-1	TRBJ2-3	CASSGGTRSTDTQYF
12	TRBV6-5	TRBJ1-1	CASSRGNTEAFF
16	TRBV6-6	TRBJ1-6	CASSPGLGHPESPLHF
15	TRBV7-8	TRBJ2-7	CASSTSGTGAYEQYF
15	TRBV7-7	TRBJ2-1	CASSLGASAYNEQFF
15	TRBV6-6	TRBJ1-5	CASSYYRYSNQPQHF
14	TRBV19	TRBJ1-3	CASTSVGFGNTIYF